This T cell receptor beta chain was sequenced for a study of T-cell memory formation after mild COVID-19 (dated by TCRdb to the early 2020s). For the study in its entirety: Most TCR sequence clusters were specific to one of the two donors. Two young, previously healthy adult volunteers made up the cohort, one male and one female. In a couple of donors, T-cell clones that expanded and contracted after mild COVID-19 were tracked by sequencing TCRalpha and TCRbeta repertoires over time. Beyond this particular receptor, the publication reports: Contracting CD4+ clones were found mainly in CM and EM memory subsets, while CD8+ clones were enriched in EMRA. Only two mild cases were covered by the study, and larger cohorts that include severe cases with pre-infection samples were considered necessary. Clones that contracted from day 15 to 85 showed balanced CD4/CD8 phenotypes, whereas a second wave of clones that expanded from day 15 to 37 leaned towards CD4+. Some responding clones were detected in pre-infection memory, suggesting pre-existing cross-reactive memory T cells joined the SARS-CoV-2 response. Whether the second-wave clones peaking on day 37 were SARS-CoV-2 specific was not confirmed.

PBMCs were isolated by Ficoll-Paque density gradient centrifugation. With respect to this clonotype: Its antigen is unknown. No much larger clone is present one base from it, and per-base qualities are unavailable.

The germline V gene provides CDR1 SGHVS and CDR2 FNYEAQ. Including cysteine and phenylalanine, the CDR3 has 15 amino acids. The read is trimmed to its CDR3 DNA, 45 bases read in frame from base 1. V lost 4 bases and J lost 5 bases, and the count of bases not matched to a germline gene is 9. Reads for this sample came from an Illumina NovaSeq 6000. TCRalpha and TCRbeta cDNA libraries were constructed by 5'RACE with constant-segment primers, with sample barcodes and unique molecular identifiers being introduced. RNA was extracted from every sample with Trizol reagent. Amplification of the libraries took two PCR steps, and the second step added a second sample barcode plus Illumina TruSeq adapters. Libraries were sequenced on an Illumina NovaSeq with 2 x 150 bp paired-end reads. From the authors' description of their analysis: Reads were demultiplexed and collapsed into UMI-guided consensus sequences with migec v1.2.7. Using mixcr v2.1.11, UMI consensuses were aligned to TRA and TRB V and J templates and then assembled into clonotypes. Expanded or contracted clonotypes were those called significant by both edgeR and NoisET, with noise models trained on biological replicates. For edgeR calls, a false discovery rate-adjusted p below 0.01 and a log2 fold-change threshold of 1 were applied. As an exploratory analysis of dynamics, PCA with hierarchical clustering was applied to max-normalized trajectories of the 1000 most abundant clonotypes. The CD4 or CD8 phenotype of responding clones was assigned using the separately sequenced CD4+ and CD8+ repertoires. Starting from the raw public reads, TCRdb applied fastp trimming at Q25, assembled clones with MiXCR and retained in-frame beta chains. Rows with one shared CDR3 protein collapse into an entry with the most common genes and DNA. For this entry, the V and J calls and clone size follow TCRdb and not the study's own pipeline. The sample records 92,000 or so distinct CDR3 sequences, more than 10% of which are singletons. The top ten clones comprise about 27% of the sample.

This TCR derives from an adult woman who had mild COVID-19 (a few samples of this study predate the infection). The sample titles of this study are shuffled in the database, so cell type and time point are left out; the donor was told from shared clones. This sequence uses TRBV7-6 and TRBJ1-2, with 8 middle bases fitting TRBD1. Input material: PBMCs or a T cell subset sorted from them (not recorded which). The encoded CDR3 is CASSSETGARYGYTF. The bases read TGTGCCAGCAGCTCCGAGACAGGGGCCAGATATGGCTACACCTTC.